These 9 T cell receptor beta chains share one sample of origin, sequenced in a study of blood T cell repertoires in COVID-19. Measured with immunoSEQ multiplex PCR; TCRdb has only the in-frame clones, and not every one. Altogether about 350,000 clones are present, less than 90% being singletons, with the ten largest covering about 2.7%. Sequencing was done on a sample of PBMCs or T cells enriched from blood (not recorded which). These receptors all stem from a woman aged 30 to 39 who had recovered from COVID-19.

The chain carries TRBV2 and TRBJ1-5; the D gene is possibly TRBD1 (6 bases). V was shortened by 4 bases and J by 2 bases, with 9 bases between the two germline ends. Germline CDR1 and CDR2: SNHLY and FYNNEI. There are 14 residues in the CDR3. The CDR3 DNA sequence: TGTGCCAGCAGTGGAAGGACAGGCAATCAGCCCCAGCATTTT. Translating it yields CASSGRTGNQPQHF.

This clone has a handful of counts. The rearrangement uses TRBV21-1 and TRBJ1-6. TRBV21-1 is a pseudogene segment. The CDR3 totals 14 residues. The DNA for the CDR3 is TGTGCCAGCAGCAAAGGGAGCGCGCGTTCACCCCTCCACTTT. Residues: CASSKGSARSPLHF.

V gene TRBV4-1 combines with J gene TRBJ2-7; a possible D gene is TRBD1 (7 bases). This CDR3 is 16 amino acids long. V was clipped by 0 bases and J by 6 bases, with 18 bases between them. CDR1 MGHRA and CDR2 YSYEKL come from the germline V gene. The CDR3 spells CASSQDGGGWRTEQYF. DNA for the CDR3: TGCGCCAGCAGCCAAGATGGAGGGGGCTGGAGAACCGAGCAGTACTTC.

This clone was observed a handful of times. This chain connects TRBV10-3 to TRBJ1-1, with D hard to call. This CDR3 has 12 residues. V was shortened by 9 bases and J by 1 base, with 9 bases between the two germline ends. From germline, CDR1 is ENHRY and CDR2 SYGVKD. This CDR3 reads CAIQAGNTEAFF. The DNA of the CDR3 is TGTGCCATTCAAGCAGGGAACACTGAAGCTTTCTTT.

The CDR3 DNA reads as TGCGCCAGCAGCCAGGCGGACAGGAGGCATAGCACAGATACGCAGTATTTT. Translating it yields CASSQADRRHSTDTQYF. The V gene is TRBV4-1, the J gene TRBJ2-3; 7 bases are a match to TRBD1. The CDR3 length is 17 residues. Germline CDR1 is MGHRA and CDR2 is YSYEKL. V gave up 3 bases and J gave up 0 bases; unmatched junction bases: 9.

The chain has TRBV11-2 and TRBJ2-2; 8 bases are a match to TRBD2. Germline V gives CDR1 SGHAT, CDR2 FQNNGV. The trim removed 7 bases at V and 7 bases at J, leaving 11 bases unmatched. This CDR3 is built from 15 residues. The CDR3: CASTPGGGPGGELFF. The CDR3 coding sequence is TGTGCCAGCACGCCTGGCGGGGGGCCGGGCGGGGAGCTGTTTTTT. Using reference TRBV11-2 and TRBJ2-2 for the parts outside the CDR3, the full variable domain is EAGVAQSPRYKIIEKRQSVAFWCNPISGHATLYWYQQILGQGPKLLIQFQNNGVVDDSQLPKDRFSAERLKGVDSTLKIQPAKLEDSAVYLCASTPGGGPGGELFFGEGSRLTVL.

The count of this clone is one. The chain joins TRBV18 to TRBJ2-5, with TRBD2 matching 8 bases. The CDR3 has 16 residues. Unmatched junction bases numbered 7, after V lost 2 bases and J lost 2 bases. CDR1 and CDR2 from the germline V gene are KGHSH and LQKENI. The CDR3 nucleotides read TGTGCCAGCTCACCAAGCTCTAGCGGGTGGCAAGAGACCCAGTACTTC. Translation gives CASSPSSSGWQETQYF.

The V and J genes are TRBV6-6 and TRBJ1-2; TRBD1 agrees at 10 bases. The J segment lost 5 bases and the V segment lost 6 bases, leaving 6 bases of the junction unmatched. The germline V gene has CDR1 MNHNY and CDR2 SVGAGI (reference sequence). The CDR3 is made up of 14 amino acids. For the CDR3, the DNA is TGTGCCAGCAGCCCGGGACAGGGGCTTTATGGCTACACCTTC. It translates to CASSPGQGLYGYTF.

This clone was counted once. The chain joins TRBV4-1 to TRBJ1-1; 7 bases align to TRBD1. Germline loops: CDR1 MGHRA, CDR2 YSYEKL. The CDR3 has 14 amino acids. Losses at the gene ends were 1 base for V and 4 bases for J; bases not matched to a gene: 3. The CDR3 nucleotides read TGCGCCAGCAGCCAAGCGTCAGGGGGCACTGAAGCTTTCTTT. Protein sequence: CASSQASGGTEAFF.